This entry describes one T cell receptor (beta chain). Its antigen is unidentified. Use of 60 Vbeta and 13 Jbeta primers characterized the PCR. The assay was immunoSEQ multiplex PCR, and TCRdb's table has in-frame clones only and misses some. This sample's clone table lists approximately 30,000 clones. This sample is part of a study of cytomegalovirus exposure and HLA in healthy donors. Study-level findings and limits: Rare TCR sequences predominated, though certain public TCRs were found in many donors.

The specimen was PBMCs. This receptor was identified in a middle-aged woman in good health and CMV-seropositive.

CDR3: CASSLSGAGGKDTQYF. The CDR3 DNA reads TGTGCCAGCAGCTTAAGCGGCGCAGGGGGAAAGGATACGCAGTATTTT. This chain connects TRBV7-3 to TRBJ2-3, with TRBD1 matching 7 bases. Germline lookup yields CDR1 SGHTA and CDR2 FQGTGA. This CDR3 is 16 amino acids long. Trimming removed 1 base from V and 6 bases from J; junction bases left unmatched: 10.